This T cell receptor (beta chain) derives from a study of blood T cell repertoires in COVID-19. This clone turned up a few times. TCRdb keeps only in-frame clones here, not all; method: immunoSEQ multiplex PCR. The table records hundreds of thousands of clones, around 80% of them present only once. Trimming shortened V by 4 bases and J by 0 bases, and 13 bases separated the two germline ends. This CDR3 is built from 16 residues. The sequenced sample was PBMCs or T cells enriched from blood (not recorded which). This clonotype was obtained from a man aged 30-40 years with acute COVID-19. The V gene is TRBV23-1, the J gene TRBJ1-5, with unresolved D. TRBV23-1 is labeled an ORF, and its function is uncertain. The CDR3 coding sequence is TGCGCCAGCAGTCCTAGGCACCCCTATAGCAATCAGCCCCAGCATTTT. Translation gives CASSPRHPYSNQPQHF.